This passage covers 27 T cell receptor beta chains from one sample sequenced in a study of T-cell reconstitution after alpha-beta-depleted transplantation in children listed by TCRdb under 2016. The treatment or condition label corresponds to: allogeneic hematopoietic cell transplantation with graft depleted of TCRalphabeta T cells and CD19 B cells. The library was made by PCR. Sequencing instrument: Illumina HiSeq 2500. To normalize quantification of the TCRbeta repertoire, the TCR libraries were built with molecular barcoding that relied on unique molecular identifiers. TCRdb reanalyzed the raw reads on its own, using fastp at Q25 for trimming and MiXCR for clone calling, and kept in-frame beta chains. All rows with the same CDR3 protein become a single entry with the most common DNA and genes. Within this sample are fewer than 550,000 distinct CDR3 sequences, with roughly 10% of them counted one time only. Clones ranked in the top ten supply 13% to 15% of the sample.

Sample: PBMCs, mostly from graft donor cells, taken 180 days after TCRalphabeta/CD19-depleted stem cell transplant. The receptors were gathered from a female patient aged 2-9 years who had a stem cell transplant for aplastic anemia, so the T cells may come from the graft donor.

The rearrangement links TRBV20-1 to TRBJ2-3; D is ambiguous. The CDR3 sequence is 15 residues long. CDR1 is DFQATT, CDR2 SNEGSKA, per germline (reference sequence). V was shortened by 0 bases and J by 5 bases, with 15 bases between the two germline ends. The CDR3 loop is CSARDLDPQGDTQYF. As DNA, the CDR3 is TGCAGTGCTAGAGATTTGGACCCTCAAGGAGATACGCAGTATTTT.

This sequence joins TRBV20-1 and TRBJ2-7; D possibly uses TRBD1 or TRBD2 (5 bases each). V was shortened by 3 bases and J by 5 bases, with 14 bases between the two germline ends. Germline CDR1 is DFQATT and CDR2 is SNEGSKA (reference sequence). The CDR3 spans 13 residues. The CDR3 DNA reads as TGCAGTGCTAGGGGGCTAGCCCCTAACGAGCAGTACTTC. Translation gives CSARGLAPNEQYF.

This clonotype was observed a few times. CDR3 nucleotides: TGTGCCAGCAGCACGGGACTAGCGGGCCTATACGAGCAGTACTTC. It is translated as CASSTGLAGLYEQYF. The gene calls are TRBV7-2 and TRBJ2-7; 12 bases agree with TRBD2. Unmatched junction bases numbered 6, after V lost 5 bases and J lost 4 bases. Germline CDR1 and CDR2: SGHTA and FQGNSA. The CDR3 has 15 amino acids.

In this sample, this clonotype turned up a few times. The V gene is TRBV20-1, the J gene TRBJ2-2; 9 positions match TRBD1. V lost 0 bases and J lost 4; bases outside the gene matches: 6. Germline V gene sequence: CDR1 DFQATT, CDR2 SNEGSKA (reference sequence). The CDR3 is made up of 16 amino acids. The CDR3 DNA reads TGCAGTGCTAGAGATACAGGGGGCGCGAGCACCGGGGAGCTGTTTTTT. Translating gives CSARDTGGASTGELFF.

A note on this clonotype: At one of its ends the junction is not consistent with the germline gene, which may arise from a read error. The chain carries TRBV13 and TRBJ2-7; TRBD1 is a possible D gene (6 bases). This CDR3 has 14 residues. The germline CDR1 and CDR2 sequences are PRHDT and FYEKMQ (reference sequence). DNA for the CDR3: TGTGCCAGCAGCTTAGGGGGACATGCCTCCGAGCATTACTTC. Its translation: CASSLGGHASEHYF.

The rearrangement links TRBV20-1 to TRBJ2-5, with D perhaps matching TRBD1 (5 bases). Trimming removed 5 bases at V and 5 bases at J, with 15 bases between. The CDR3 length is 13 residues. The germline V gene has CDR1 DFQATT and CDR2 SNEGSKA (reference sequence). CDR3 residues: CSAGIQGTETQYF. The CDR3 DNA is TGCAGTGCTGGGATTCAGGGTACGGAGACCCAGTACTTC.

This clonotype was picked up a small number of times. The gene calls are TRBV4-3 and TRBJ2-5, with 10 bases aligning to TRBD1. The CDR3 covers 16 residues. Germline loops: CDR1 LGHNA, CDR2 YSLEER. V dropped 0 bases and J dropped 4; count of bases not matched to a gene: 5. This CDR3 reads CASSQEIRTGGETQYF. Here the CDR3 DNA reads TGCGCCAGCAGCCAAGAAATTCGGACAGGGGGAGAGACCCAGTACTTC.

V is TRBV27 and J is TRBJ2-5; a weak D match, TRBD1 (8 bases). The germline V gene encodes CDR1 MNHEY and CDR2 SMNVEV (reference sequence). The CDR3 loop spans 13 amino acids. Deletions cut 6 bases from V and 7 bases from J, with 15 bases between. In nucleotides, the CDR3 is TGTGCCAGCAGAAAAACAGGGGGGGGGACCCAGTACTTC. It translates to CASRKTGGGTQYF.

This clonotype was recorded a few times. This CDR3 reads CASSPSVRDLSLTDTQYF. The CDR3 nucleotides read TGTGCCAGCAGTCCCTCGGTGCGGGACCTTTCGTTGACAGATACGCAGTATTTT. The chain recombines TRBV12-3 or TRBV12-4 with TRBJ2-3; TRBD2 might be the D (6 bases). V lost 5 bases and J 3 bases, leaving 24 bases between the germline ends. This CDR3 comprises 18 residues.

This clonotype appeared many times. This chain uses TRBV7-9 with TRBJ2-2, with 8 bases aligning to TRBD1. Germline V CDR1 and CDR2: SEHNR, FQNEAQ (reference sequence). V shed 9 bases, J shed 5 bases, and the junction held 8 bases outside the gene matches. The CDR3 has 14 residues. The CDR3 protein is CASAWDRRTGELFF. Here the CDR3 DNA reads TGTGCCAGTGCCTGGGACAGGCGAACCGGGGAGCTGTTTTTT.

This clonotype was counted between two and nine times. J is TRBJ2-1 and V is TRBV3-1; 8 nucleotides agree with TRBD2. CDR1 and CDR2 (germline): LGHDT, YNNKEL (reference sequence). V was clipped by 0 bases and J by 0 bases; unmatched bases: 7. The CDR3 is 18 residues long. CDR3 nucleotide sequence: TGTGCCAGCAGCCAAGACCGAGCGGGAGCAGGCTCCTACAATGAGCAGTTCTTC. Its protein is CASSQDRAGAGSYNEQFF.

The rearrangement joins TRBV6-1 to TRBJ1-1; 8 nucleotides line up with TRBD1. The CDR3 extends over 13 amino acids. V was clipped by 11 bases and J by 1 base; unmatched bases: 6. CDR1 and CDR2 from the germline V gene are MNHNS and SASEGT. The CDR3: CAGHRGKNTEAFF. In DNA, the CDR3 is TGTGCCGGACACAGGGGGAAGAACACTGAAGCTTTCTTT.

The gene calls are TRBV12-3 or TRBV12-4 and TRBJ2-7; 9 positions match TRBD1. This CDR3 region has 15 residues. V was clipped by 5 bases and J by 3 bases; unmatched bases: 8. CDR3: CASSPGTGRVYEQYF. The CDR3 region has the DNA TGTGCCAGCAGTCCGGGGACAGGGCGAGTCTACGAGCAGTACTTC.

The chain joins TRBV29-1 to TRBJ2-3; TRBD1 agrees at 11 bases. Per the germline V gene, CDR1 is SQVTM and CDR2 is ANQGSEA. This CDR3 has 14 amino acids. After removal of 7 bases from V and 4 bases from J, the junction contained 7 bases not matched to a gene. CDR3 sequence: CSAEGQGVPDTQYF. The DNA for the CDR3 is TGCAGCGCCGAGGGACAGGGGGTTCCAGATACGCAGTATTTT.

This clonotype was picked up a small number of times. The chain is built from TRBV11-2 and TRBJ2-5; TRBD2 agrees at 10 bases. The CDR3 has 18 amino acids. Germline CDR1 is SGHAT and CDR2 is FQNNGV. The trim removed 3 bases at V and 4 bases at J, leaving 14 bases unmatched. CDR3 DNA: TGTGCCAGCAGCTTGAGAGGAGCGGGAGGGCCTTGGAGAGAGACCCAGTACTTC. It translates to CASSLRGAGGPWRETQYF.

This clonotype was counted at least ten times. The rearrangement uses TRBV15 and TRBJ2-1; D is tentatively TRBD1 or TRBD2 (7 bases each). The CDR3 runs 16 residues. V was trimmed by 5 bases and J by 0 bases, leaving 14 bases between them. The germline V gene has CDR1 LNHNV and CDR2 YYDKDF (reference sequence). CDR3 nucleotides: TGTGCCACCAGCGTAGGGGGCGGGAGCTCCTACAATGAGCAGTTCTTC. Translated, it gives CATSVGGGSSYNEQFF.

Ten or more counts support this clonotype. The gene calls are TRBV10-3 and TRBJ2-7; no clear D gene. V dropped 9 bases and J dropped 2 bases, with 11 bases sitting between them. The CDR3 extends over 12 amino acids. The germline V gene encodes CDR1 ENHRY and CDR2 SYGVKD. This chain's CDR3 is CAIDLPAYEQYV. DNA of the CDR3: TGTGCCATAGACCTTCCAGCCTACGAGCAGTACGTC.

This clonotype has a handful of counts. CDR3 sequence (DNA): TGTGCCAGCAGCCGGACAGTTGTCGCTGAAGCTTTCTTT. It codes for CASSRTVVAEAFF. V usage is TRBV7-9 and J usage is TRBJ1-1; D is perhaps TRBD1 (6 bases). V lost 5 bases and J lost 6, with 13 bases in between. CDR3 size: 13 residues. Looked up from germline, CDR1 is SEHNR and CDR2 is FQNEAQ (reference sequence). Variable domain in full (rest from reference TRBV7-9 and TRBJ1-1): DTGVSQNPRHKITKRGQNVTFRCDPISEHNRLYWYRQTLGQGPEFLTYFQNEAQLEKSRLLSDRFSAERPKGSFSTLEIQRTEQGDSAMYLCASSRTVVAEAFFGQGTRLTVV.

The CDR3 loop is CASSLKLLHEQYV. The CDR3 DNA is TGTGCCAGCAGTTTAAAACTCCTCCACGAGCAGTACGTC. The chain joins TRBV12-3 or TRBV12-4 to TRBJ2-7; D is unclear. V gave up 2 bases and J gave up 5 bases, with 10 bases separating them. The CDR3 has 13 residues.

This clonotype was seen many times. This chain uses TRBV6-2 or TRBV6-3 with TRBJ2-1, with a possible D match to TRBD2 (6 bases). V was cut by 6 bases and J by 7 bases, with 10 bases left in between. Germline CDR1 MNHEY, CDR2 SVGEGT. The CDR3 has 12 amino acids. Here the CDR3 reads CASSPTRNEQFF. The DNA of the CDR3 is TGTGCCAGCAGCCCGACTAGAAATGAGCAGTTCTTC.

The rearrangement links TRBV4-2 to TRBJ2-2; 10 bases are shared with TRBD2. In germline, CDR1 is LGHNA, CDR2 YNFKEQ. The CDR3 covers 17 residues. The V segment lost 1 base and the J segment 2 bases; nucleotides outside the gene matches: 4. CDR3 coding DNA: TGTGCCAGCAGCCAAGGGCTAGCGGGAGCAAACACCGGGGAGCTGTTTTTT. This gives the protein CASSQGLAGANTGELFF.

The genes are TRBV7-8 and TRBJ1-4; D gene unclear. CDR3 size: 14 residues. The germline V gene encodes CDR1 SGHVS and CDR2 FQNEAQ. Between the trimmed V and J ends, which lost 0 bases and 7 bases, there was a span of 9 bases. CDR3 nucleotide sequence: TGTGCCAGCAGCTTAGCTGGGATAGGTGAAAAACTGTTTTTT. It yields the protein CASSLAGIGEKLFF.

The genes are TRBV4-3 and TRBJ2-3; D may be TRBD1 or TRBD2 (5 bases each). Trimming pared 1 base from V and 5 bases from J, leaving 13 bases between. CDR1 is LGHNA, CDR2 YSLEER, per germline. The CDR3 covers 15 residues. The CDR3 DNA follows: TGCGCCAGCAGCCAAGTTCGACAGAGGGTAGATACGCAGTATTTT. Its translation: CASSQVRQRVDTQYF.

The chain joins TRBV28 to TRBJ2-7; TRBD1 agrees at 7 bases. Germline V gene data show CDR1 as MDHEN and CDR2 as SYDVKM. The CDR3 is 12 amino acids. The ends lost 2 bases at V and 12 bases at J; junction bases unmatched: 7. DNA of the CDR3: TGTGCCAGCAGTTTAACCGGGACAGTCCTGTACTTC. It is translated as CASSLTGTVLYF.

This clonotype came up a few times. The chain has TRBV6-1 and TRBJ2-7; D may be TRBD1 (5 bases). Trimming stripped 0 bases from V and 6 bases from J, with 18 bases between. This CDR3 spans 16 amino acids. Germline values: CDR1 MNHNS, CDR2 SASEGT. The CDR3 region has the DNA TGTGCCAGCAGTGAAGCGCTGGGGCGGACCTTATTCGAGCAGTACTTC. It codes for CASSEALGRTLFEQYF.

This clonotype was picked up many times. This CDR3 reads CSARVTGSETQYF. The CDR3 nucleotides read TGCAGTGCTAGGGTGACTGGAAGCGAGACCCAGTACTTC. The V and J genes are TRBV20-1 and TRBJ2-5; no firm D call. This CDR3 region has 13 residues. Per germline, CDR1 DFQATT and CDR2 SNEGSKA (reference sequence). V dropped 3 bases and J dropped 5 bases, with 13 bases sitting between them.

The V gene is TRBV11-3, the J gene TRBJ2-7; no clear D. CDR3 length: 14 residues. Trimming stripped 3 bases from V and 5 bases from J, with 14 bases between. The germline CDR1 and CDR2 sequences are SGHNT and YENEEA. The CDR3 DNA is TGTGCCAGCAGCTTTATGGGCGCTGAGAACGAGCAGTACGTC. Its protein product is CASSFMGAENEQYV.